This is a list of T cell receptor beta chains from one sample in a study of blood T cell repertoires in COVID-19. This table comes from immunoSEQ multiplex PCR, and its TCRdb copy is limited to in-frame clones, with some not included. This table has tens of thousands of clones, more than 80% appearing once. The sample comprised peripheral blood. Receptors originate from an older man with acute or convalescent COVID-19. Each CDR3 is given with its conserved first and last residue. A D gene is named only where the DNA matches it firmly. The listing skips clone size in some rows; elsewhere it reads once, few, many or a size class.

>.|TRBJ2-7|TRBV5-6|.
CASSWGDSSYEQYF
TGTGCCAGCAGCTGGGGGGACAGTTCCTACGAGCAGTACTTC
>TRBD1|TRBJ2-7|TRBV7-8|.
CASSFAGTVSYEQYF
TGTGCCAGCAGCTTTGCCGGGACAGTCTCCTACGAGCAGTACTTC
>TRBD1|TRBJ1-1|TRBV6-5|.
CASSYQGQATEAFF
TGTGCCAGCAGTTACCAAGGACAGGCCACTGAAGCTTTCTTT
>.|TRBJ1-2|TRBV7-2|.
CASSPGGGNYGYTF
TGTGCCAGCAGCCCCGGCGGGGGCAACTATGGCTACACCTTC
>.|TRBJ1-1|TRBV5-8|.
CASSFKSQGVSGSEAFF
TGTGCCAGCAGCTTTAAGTCGCAGGGAGTATCCGGGAGCGAAGCTTTCTTT
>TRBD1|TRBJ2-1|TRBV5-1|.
CASSVRQGWDSSYNEQFF
TGCGCCAGCAGCGTGAGACAGGGGTGGGACAGCTCCTACAATGAGCAGTTCTTC
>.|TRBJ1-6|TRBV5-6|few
CASSLAGGVDSPLHF
TGTGCCAGCAGCTTGGCGGGTGGCGTGGATTCACCCCTCCACTTT
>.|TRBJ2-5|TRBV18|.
CASSPGQQQETQYF
TGTGCCAGCTCACCAGGACAGCAACAAGAGACCCAGTACTTC
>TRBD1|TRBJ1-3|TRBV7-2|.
CASSLGMTGSGNTIYF
TGTGCCAGCAGCTTAGGGATGACAGGGTCTGGAAACACCATATATTTT
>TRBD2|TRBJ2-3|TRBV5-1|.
CASSLLGTSGTDTQYF
TGCGCCAGCAGCCTGCTAGGGACTAGCGGCACAGATACGCAGTATTTT
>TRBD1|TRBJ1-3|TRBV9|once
CASSAGQGRNTIYF
TGTGCCAGCAGCGCGGGACAGGGTAGAAACACCATATATTTT
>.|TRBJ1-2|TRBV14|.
CASSRGVPDHGYTF
TGTGCCAGCAGCCGGGGGGTGCCTGACCATGGCTACACCTTC
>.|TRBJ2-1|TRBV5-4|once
CASSRDTFNNEQFF
TGTGCCAGCAGCCGGGACACCTTTAACAATGAGCAGTTCTTC
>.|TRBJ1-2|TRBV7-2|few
CASIPQTGDYGYTF
TGTGCCAGCATCCCGCAGACAGGAGACTATGGCTACACCTTC
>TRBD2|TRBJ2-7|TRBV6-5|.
CASSYTRAGGTYEQYF
TGTGCCAGCAGTTACACCCGAGCGGGGGGGACCTACGAGCAGTACTTC
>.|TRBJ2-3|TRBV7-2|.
CASMVSRTSTDTQYF
TGTGCCAGCATGGTATCTAGGACTAGCACAGATACGCAGTATTTT
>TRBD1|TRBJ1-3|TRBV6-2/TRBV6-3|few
CASSLAGTGGNTIYF
TGTGCCAGCAGTCTCGCCGGGACAGGGGGAAACACCATATATTTT
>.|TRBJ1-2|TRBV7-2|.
CASSSFQVLESGYTF
TGTGCCAGCAGCTCATTCCAGGTACTAGAGTCTGGCTACACCTTC
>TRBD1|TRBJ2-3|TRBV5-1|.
CASSQTGSSTDTQYF
TGCGCCAGCAGCCAGACAGGGTCAAGCACAGATACGCAGTATTTT
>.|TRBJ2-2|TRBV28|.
CASTIEGELFF
TGTGCCAGCACCATAGAAGGGGAGCTGTTTTTT
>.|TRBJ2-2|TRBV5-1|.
CASSLAHVTGELFF
TGCGCCAGCAGCTTGGCCCATGTCACCGGGGAGCTGTTTTTT
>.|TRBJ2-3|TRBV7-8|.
CASSPRLPASTDTQYF
TGTGCCAGCAGCCCGAGGCTGCCCGCTAGCACAGATACGCAGTATTTT
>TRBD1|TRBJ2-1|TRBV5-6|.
CASSWDRGLNEQFF
TGTGCCAGCAGCTGGGACAGGGGGCTGAATGAGCAGTTCTTC
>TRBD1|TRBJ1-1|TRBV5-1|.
CASSFTGRGSTEAFF
TGCGCCAGCAGCTTTACGGGCAGGGGGTCGACTGAAGCTTTCTTT
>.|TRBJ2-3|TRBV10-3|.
CAISVGQGYTDTQYF
TGTGCCATCAGTGTGGGGCAGGGATACACAGATACGCAGTATTTT
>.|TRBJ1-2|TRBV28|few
CASSFSFNYGYTF
TGTGCCAGCAGTTTTAGCTTTAACTATGGCTACACCTTC
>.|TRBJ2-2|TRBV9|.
CASSVEERRGTGELFF
TGTGCCAGCAGCGTAGAGGAGCGACGGGGCACCGGGGAGCTGTTTTTT
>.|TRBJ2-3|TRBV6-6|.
CASSRIPPGGITDTQYF
TGTGCCAGCAGCCGAATACCCCCTGGGGGGATTACAGATACGCAGTATTTT
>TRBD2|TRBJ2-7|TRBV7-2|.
CASSLAGGAYEQYF
TGTGCCAGCAGCTTAGCCGGGGGGGCCTACGAGCAGTACTTC
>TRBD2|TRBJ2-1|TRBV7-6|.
CASSPPLAGAGSYNEQFF
TGTGCCAGCAGCCCCCCATTAGCGGGAGCCGGCTCCTACAATGAGCAGTTCTTC
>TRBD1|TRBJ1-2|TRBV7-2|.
CASSQDRGYGYTF
TGTGCCAGCAGCCAGGACAGGGGCTATGGCTACACCTTC
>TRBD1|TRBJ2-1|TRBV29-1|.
CSGTRDRGLNEQFF
TGCAGCGGAACCCGGGACAGGGGCCTTAATGAGCAGTTCTTC
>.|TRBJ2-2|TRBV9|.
CASSVAVGELFF
TGTGCCAGCAGCGTAGCGGTCGGGGAGCTGTTTTTT
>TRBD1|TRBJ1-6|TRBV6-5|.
CATAGQGNSPLHF
TGTGCCACCGCGGGACAGGGAAATTCACCCCTCCACTTT
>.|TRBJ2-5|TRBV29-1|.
CSVGPETQYF
TGCAGCGTTGGGCCGGAGACCCAGTACTTC
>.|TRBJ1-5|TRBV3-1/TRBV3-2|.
CASSQDIDRPQHF
TGTGCCAGCAGCCAAGACATCGACAGGCCCCAGCATTTT
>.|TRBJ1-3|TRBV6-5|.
CASSRTATGNTIYF
TGTGCCAGCAGTCGGACAGCGACTGGAAACACCATATATTTT
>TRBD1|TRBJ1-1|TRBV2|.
CATRQGSAEAFF
TGTGCCACTCGACAGGGGTCGGCTGAAGCTTTCTTT
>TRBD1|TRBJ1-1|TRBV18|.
CASSLTGQPPTNTEAFF
TGTGCCAGCTCACTTACGGGACAGCCGCCGACGAACACTGAAGCTTTCTTT
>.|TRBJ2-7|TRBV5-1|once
CASSLTSGEQYF
TGCGCCAGCAGCTTGACTAGTGGCGAGCAGTACTTC
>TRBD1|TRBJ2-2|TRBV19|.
CASSLQGAGGELFF
TGTGCCAGTAGCCTACAGGGGGCCGGCGGGGAGCTGTTTTTT
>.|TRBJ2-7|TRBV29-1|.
CSVGNSIYEQYF
TGCAGCGTTGGTAACAGTATCTACGAGCAGTACTTC
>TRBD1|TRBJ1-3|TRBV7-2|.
CASRPTGAGNTIYF
TGTGCCAGCAGACCGACAGGGGCTGGAAACACCATATATTTT
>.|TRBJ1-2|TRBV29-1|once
CSVVEGPNYGYTF
TGCAGCGTTGTAGAGGGGCCTAACTATGGCTACACCTTC
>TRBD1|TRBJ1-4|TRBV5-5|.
CASSLEGQGREKLFF
TGTGCCAGCAGCTTGGAGGGACAGGGGAGGGAAAAACTGTTTTTT
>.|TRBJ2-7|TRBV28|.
CASSFSGTQSYEQYF
TGTGCCAGCAGTTTTTCCGGGACTCAGTCCTACGAGCAGTACTTC
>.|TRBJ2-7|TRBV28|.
CASSVGGSSYEQYF
TGTGCCAGCAGCGTTGGGGGGAGTTCCTACGAGCAGTACTTC
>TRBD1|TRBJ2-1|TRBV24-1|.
CATTGQGYNEQFF
TGTGCCACCACCGGACAGGGGTACAATGAGCAGTTCTTC
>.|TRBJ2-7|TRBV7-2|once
CASSWNGGGGSYEQYF
TGTGCCAGCAGCTGGAACGGAGGGGGGGGCTCCTACGAGCAGTACTTC
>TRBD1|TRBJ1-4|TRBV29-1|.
CSANRGIKEKLFF
TGCAGCGCCAACAGGGGGATCAAGGAAAAACTGTTTTTT
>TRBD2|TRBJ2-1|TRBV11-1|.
CASSLAGGGYNEQFF
TGTGCCAGCAGCTTAGCAGGCGGGGGCTACAATGAGCAGTTCTTC
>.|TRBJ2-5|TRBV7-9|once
CASSSQETQYF
TGTGCCAGCAGCTCACAAGAGACCCAGTACTTC
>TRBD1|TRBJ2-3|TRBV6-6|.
CASSSGQGFFTDTQYF
TGTGCCAGCAGTTCCGGACAGGGTTTCTTCACAGATACGCAGTATTTT
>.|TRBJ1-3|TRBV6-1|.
CASSPDSSGNTIYF
TGTGCCAGCAGTCCCGACTCCTCTGGAAACACCATATATTTT
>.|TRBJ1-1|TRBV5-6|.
CASSLYTPRTEAFF
TGTGCCAGCAGCTTGTACACCCCGCGGACTGAAGCTTTCTTT
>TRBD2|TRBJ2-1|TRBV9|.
CASSDQSRVSGSFSNEQFF
TGTGCCAGCAGCGATCAGAGTAGGGTGAGCGGGAGTTTTTCGAATGAGCAGTTCTTC
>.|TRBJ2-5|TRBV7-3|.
CASSLTGVQETQYF
TGTGCCAGCAGCTTAACAGGAGTACAAGAGACCCAGTACTTC